This T cell receptor (beta chain) was recorded in a study of early T cells in non-severe SARS-CoV-2 infection. About the study: Sequenced material consisted of bulk RNA (from unsorted whole blood), and chains were unpaired.

The sample holds a few counts of this clonotype. Researchers attached unique molecular identifiers to individual cDNA molecules. TCRdb independently ran MiXCR on the 5' RACE reads; one entry per CDR3 protein. The table shows about 83,000 distinct CDR3 sequences, with 10% occurring only once. This specimen consisted of whole blood, obtained at baseline. The sequence was obtained from an adult who was a healthcare worker with PCR-confirmed SARS-CoV-2 infection or an uninfected control (not recorded which).

CDR3 sequence (DNA): TGCGCCAGCAGCCAAGTTCCTAGGGACATTCAGTACTTC. It is translated as CASSQVPRDIQYF. The chain combines TRBV4-1 with TRBJ2-4; D is undetermined. The CDR3 runs to 13 residues. Germline V gene data show CDR1 as MGHRA and CDR2 as YSYEKL. V lost 1 base, J lost 8 bases, and 9 bases lay in between.